This T cell receptor (beta chain) comes out of a study of identical twins. Study-level findings and limits: Abundant beta clonotypes from cord blood bore fewer insertions; memory repertoires lacked this pattern.

V was pared by 5 bases and J by 2 bases, with 8 bases of the junction left unmatched. In germline, CDR1 is LGHNA, CDR2 YNFKEQ. The CDR3 is made up of 15 amino acids. The table lists this clonotype with many counts. Its specificity is not known. TCRdb itself ran the 5' RACE reads through MiXCR, one entry per CDR3 protein. The sample consists of 520,000 or so distinct CDR3 sequences, 20% to 25% of them appearing once. Separately, the same data were catalogued under a study of T cells expressing NK-cell markers. That report notes: Sorted CD3+CD56-NKG2C+, CD3+CD56+NKG2C+ and CD3+CD56+NKG2C- T cells supplied the TCR beta repertoires. One observes that, in several donors, these clonotypes were also the leading ones within the CD3+CD56-NKG2C+ fraction. The study left the HCMV specificity of expanded NKG2C+ T cell clones unresolved.

The J gene is TRBJ2-7, the V gene TRBV4-2; 8 bases match TRBD1. The TCR sequence derives from a woman between 18 and 29 years old in good health. The sample taken for sequencing was CD4+ T cells sorted from blood. In nucleotides, the CDR3 is TGTGCCAGCAGCTATGGACAGGGCCAACCCTACGAGCAGTACTTC. Protein product: CASSYGQGQPYEQYF.